The present entry profiles one TCR beta chain with its context. Its antigen is unknown. The treatment here: 19 received Ad26.COV2.S at low or high dose, single or two shots; several received placebo; per-sample allocation not given. Specimen acquisition occurred on day 63 following the initial vaccine or placebo injection. These data belong to a study of Ad26.COV2.S vaccination and SARS-CoV-2 variants. About the study: Donor was one of the participants in the Ad26.COV2.S arm of the COV1001 trial. General observations from the study: Spike-specific responses of CD8+ and CD4+ T cells were reported to display substantial breadth after vaccination. Placebo recipients showed lower spike-specific TCR breadth than vaccinees.

Clones were read by immunoSEQ multiplex PCR, and TCRdb kept only the in-frame ones, dropping some. The sample shows about 440,000 clones, about 90% of them seen only once. Germline CDR1 is SGHNT and CDR2 is YYREEE (reference sequence). V was pared by 4 bases and J by 3 bases, with 6 bases of the junction left unmatched. The CDR3 runs 15 residues. This TCR came from a person between 18 and 59 years old who received the Ad26.COV2.S COVID-19 vaccine or a placebo. This sequence joins TRBV5-4 and TRBJ1-4; 7 positions agree with TRBD1. Sequencing used peripheral blood, obtained in a trial of Ad26.COV2.S vaccine versus placebo. CDR3 DNA: TGTGCCAGCAGCAGGTCTACAGGGGCTAATGAAAAACTGTTTTTT. Its protein product is CASSRSTGANEKLFF. The entire variable domain, with the rest obtained from reference TRBV5-4 and TRBJ1-4, is as follows: ETGVTQSPTHLIKTRGQQVTLRCSSQSGHNTVSWYQQALGQGPQFIFQYYREEENGRGNFPPRFSGLQFPNYSSELNVNALELDDSALYLCASSRSTGANEKLFFGSGTQLSVL.